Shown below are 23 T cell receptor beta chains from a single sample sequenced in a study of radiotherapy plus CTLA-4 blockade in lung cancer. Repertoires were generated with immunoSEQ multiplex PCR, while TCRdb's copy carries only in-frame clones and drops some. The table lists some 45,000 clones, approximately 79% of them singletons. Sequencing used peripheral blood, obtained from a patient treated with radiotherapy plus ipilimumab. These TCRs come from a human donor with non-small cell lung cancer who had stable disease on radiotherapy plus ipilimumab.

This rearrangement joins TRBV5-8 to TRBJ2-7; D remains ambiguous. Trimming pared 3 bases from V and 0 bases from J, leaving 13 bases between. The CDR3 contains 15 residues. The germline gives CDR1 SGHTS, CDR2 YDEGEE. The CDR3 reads CASSSTRISSYEQYF. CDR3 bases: TGTGCCAGCAGCTCCACGAGGATAAGCTCCTACGAGCAGTACTTC.

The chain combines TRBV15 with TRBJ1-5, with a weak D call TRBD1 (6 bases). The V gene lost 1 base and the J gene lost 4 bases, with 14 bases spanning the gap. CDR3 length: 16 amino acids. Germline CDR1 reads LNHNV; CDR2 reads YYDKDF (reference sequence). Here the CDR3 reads CATSRVTGLVNQPQHF. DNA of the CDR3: TGTGCCACCAGCAGAGTGACAGGCCTCGTTAATCAGCCCCAGCATTTT.

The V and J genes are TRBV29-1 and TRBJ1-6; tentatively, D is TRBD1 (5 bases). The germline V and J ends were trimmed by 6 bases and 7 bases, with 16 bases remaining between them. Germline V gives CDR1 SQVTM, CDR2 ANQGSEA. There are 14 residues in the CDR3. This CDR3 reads CSVSSGTRNSPLHF. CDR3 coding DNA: TGCAGCGTATCGAGTGGGACTAGGAATTCACCCCTCCACTTT.

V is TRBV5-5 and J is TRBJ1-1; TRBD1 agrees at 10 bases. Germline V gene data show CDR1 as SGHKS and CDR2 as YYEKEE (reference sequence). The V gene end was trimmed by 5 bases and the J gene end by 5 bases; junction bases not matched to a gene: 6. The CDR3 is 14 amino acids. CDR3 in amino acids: CASRYWDRGTEAFF. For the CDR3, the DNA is TGTGCCAGCAGATATTGGGACAGGGGAACTGAAGCTTTCTTT.

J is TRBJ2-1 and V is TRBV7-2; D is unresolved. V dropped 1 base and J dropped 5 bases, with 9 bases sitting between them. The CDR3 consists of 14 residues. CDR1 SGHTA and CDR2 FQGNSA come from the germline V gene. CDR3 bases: TGTGCCAGCAGCTTAGGGCTAGTCGACAATGAGCAGTTCTTC. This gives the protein CASSLGLVDNEQFF.

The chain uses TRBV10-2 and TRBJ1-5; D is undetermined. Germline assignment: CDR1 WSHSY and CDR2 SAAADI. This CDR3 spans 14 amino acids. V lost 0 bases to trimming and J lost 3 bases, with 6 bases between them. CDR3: CASSESHFNQPQHF. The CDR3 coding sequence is TGCGCCAGCAGTGAGTCGCATTTCAATCAGCCCCAGCATTTT.

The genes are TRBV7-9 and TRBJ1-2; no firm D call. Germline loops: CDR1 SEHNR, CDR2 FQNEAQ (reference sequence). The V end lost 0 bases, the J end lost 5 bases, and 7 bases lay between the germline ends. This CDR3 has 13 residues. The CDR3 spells CASSLAKGYGYTF. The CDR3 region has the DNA TGTGCCAGCAGCTTAGCGAAAGGGTATGGCTACACCTTC.

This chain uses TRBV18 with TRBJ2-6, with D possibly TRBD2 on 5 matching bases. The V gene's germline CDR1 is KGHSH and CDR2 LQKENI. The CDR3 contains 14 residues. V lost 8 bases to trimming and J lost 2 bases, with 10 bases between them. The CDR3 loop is CASAAGTGANVLTF. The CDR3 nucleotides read TGTGCCAGCGCCGCCGGGACTGGGGCCAACGTCCTGACTTTC.

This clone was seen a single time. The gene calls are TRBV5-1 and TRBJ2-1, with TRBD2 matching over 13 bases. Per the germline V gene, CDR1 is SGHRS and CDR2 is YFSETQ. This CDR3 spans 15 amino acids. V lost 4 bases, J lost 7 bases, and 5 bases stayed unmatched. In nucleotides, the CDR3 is TGCGCCAGCAGCCCCGGACTAGCGGGAGTAAATGAGCAGTTCTTC. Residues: CASSPGLAGVNEQFF.

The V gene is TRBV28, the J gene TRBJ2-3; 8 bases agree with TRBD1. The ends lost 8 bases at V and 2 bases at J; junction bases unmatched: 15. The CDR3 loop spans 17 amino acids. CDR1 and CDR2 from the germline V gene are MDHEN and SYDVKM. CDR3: CASPPSGGAIVTDTQYF. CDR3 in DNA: TGTGCCAGCCCTCCCTCAGGGGGCGCGATCGTCACAGATACGCAGTATTTT.

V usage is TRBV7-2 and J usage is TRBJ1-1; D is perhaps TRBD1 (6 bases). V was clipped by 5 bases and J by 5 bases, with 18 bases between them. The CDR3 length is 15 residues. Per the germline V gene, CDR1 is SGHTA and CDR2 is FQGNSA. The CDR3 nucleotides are TGTGCCAGCAGCCCGAGGGGGGTCAGGGAAACTGAAGCTTTCTTT. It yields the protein CASSPRGVRETEAFF.

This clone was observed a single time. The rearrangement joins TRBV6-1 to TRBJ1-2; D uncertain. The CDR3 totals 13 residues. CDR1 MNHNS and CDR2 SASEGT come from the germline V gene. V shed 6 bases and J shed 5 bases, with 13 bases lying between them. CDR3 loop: CASRGAFLYGYTF. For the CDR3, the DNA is TGTGCCAGCAGGGGTGCCTTTCTTTATGGCTACACCTTC.

The CDR3 DNA follows: TGTGCCAGCAGCTTAGGTGGTACGCGGCAGTATTTT. This sequence encodes CASSLGGTRQYF. The chain uses TRBV7-2 and TRBJ2-3; no clear D gene. V lost 1 base to trimming and J lost 11 bases, with 10 bases between them. Looked up from germline, CDR1 is SGHTA and CDR2 is FQGNSA. The CDR3 spans 12 residues.

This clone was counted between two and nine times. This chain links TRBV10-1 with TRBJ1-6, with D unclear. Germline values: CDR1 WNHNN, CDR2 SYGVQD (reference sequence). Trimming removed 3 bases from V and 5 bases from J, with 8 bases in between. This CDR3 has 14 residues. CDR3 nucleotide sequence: TGCGCCAGCAGTGATTCCCAGGATAATTCACCCCTCCACTTT. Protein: CASSDSQDNSPLHF.

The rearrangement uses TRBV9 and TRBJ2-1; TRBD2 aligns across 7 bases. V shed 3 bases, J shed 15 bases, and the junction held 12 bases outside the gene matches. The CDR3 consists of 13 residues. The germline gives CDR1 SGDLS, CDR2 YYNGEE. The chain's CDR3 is CASSGGAAGGTFF. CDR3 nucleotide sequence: TGTGCCAGCAGCGGCGGTGCGGCCGGGGGGACGTTCTTC.

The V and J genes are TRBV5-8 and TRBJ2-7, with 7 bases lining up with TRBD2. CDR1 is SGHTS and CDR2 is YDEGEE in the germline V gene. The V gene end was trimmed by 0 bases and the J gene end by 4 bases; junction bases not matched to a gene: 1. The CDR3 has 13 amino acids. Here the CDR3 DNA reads TGTGCCAGCAGCTTGGGGGAGGGGTACGAGCAGTACTTC. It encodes CASSLGEGYEQYF.

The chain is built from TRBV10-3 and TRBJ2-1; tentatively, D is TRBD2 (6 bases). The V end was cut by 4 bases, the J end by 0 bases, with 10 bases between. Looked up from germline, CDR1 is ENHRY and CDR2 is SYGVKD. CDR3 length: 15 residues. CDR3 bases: TGTGCCATCAGTGCCGCGGGGAGCTCCTACAATGAGCAGTTCTTC. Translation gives CAISAAGSSYNEQFF.

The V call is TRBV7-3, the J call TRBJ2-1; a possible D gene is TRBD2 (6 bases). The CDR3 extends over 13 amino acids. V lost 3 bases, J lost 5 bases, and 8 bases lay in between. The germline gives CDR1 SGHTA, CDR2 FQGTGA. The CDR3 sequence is CASSFRRDNEQFF. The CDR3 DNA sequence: TGTGCCAGCAGCTTCAGGAGGGACAATGAGCAGTTCTTC.

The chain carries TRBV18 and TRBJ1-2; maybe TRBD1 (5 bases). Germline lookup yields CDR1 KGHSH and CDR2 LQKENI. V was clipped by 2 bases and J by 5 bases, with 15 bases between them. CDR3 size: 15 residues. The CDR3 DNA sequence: TGTGCCAGCTCACCAGGGGCTACCCCGGGGTATGGCTACACCTTC. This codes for CASSPGATPGYGYTF.

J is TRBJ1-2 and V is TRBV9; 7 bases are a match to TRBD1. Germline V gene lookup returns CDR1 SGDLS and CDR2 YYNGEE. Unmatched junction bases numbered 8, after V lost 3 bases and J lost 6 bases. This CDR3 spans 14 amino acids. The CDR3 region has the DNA TGTGCCAGCAGCGAAGCAGCACAGGGGCATGGCTACACCTTC. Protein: CASSEAAQGHGYTF.

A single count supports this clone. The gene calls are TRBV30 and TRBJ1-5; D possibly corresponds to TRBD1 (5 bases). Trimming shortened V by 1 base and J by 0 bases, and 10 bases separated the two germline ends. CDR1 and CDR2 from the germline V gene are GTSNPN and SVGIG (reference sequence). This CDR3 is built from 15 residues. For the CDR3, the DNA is TGTGCCTGGAGTGCTGGGGGGTTTAGCAATCAGCCCCAGCATTTT. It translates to CAWSAGGFSNQPQHF.

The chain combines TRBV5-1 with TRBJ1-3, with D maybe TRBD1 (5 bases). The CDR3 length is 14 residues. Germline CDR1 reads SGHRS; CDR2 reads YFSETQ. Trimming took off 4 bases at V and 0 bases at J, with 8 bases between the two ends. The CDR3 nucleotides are TGCGCCAGCAGCCTAGGGGTCTCTGGAAACACCATATATTTT. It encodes CASSLGVSGNTIYF.

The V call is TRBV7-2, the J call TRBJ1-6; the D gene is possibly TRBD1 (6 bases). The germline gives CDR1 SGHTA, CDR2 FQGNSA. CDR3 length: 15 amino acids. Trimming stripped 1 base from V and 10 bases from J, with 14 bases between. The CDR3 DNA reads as TGTGCCAGCAGCTTAGAGATCAGGGGACGATCACCCCTCCACTTT. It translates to CASSLEIRGRSPLHF. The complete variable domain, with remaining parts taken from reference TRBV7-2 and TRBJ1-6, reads GAGVSQSPSNKVTEKGKDVELRCDPISGHTALYWYRQSLGQGLEFLIYFQGNSAPDKSGLPSDRFSAERTGGSVSTLTIQRTQQEDSAVYLCASSLEIRGRSPLHFGNGTRLTVT.